Listed below are T cell receptor beta chains from one sample, sequenced in a study of OX40 agonist ivuxolimab in advanced cancers. Measured with immunoSEQ multiplex PCR; TCRdb has only the in-frame clones, and not every one. The sample contains 55,000 to 65,000 clones, 75% to 95% of which appear only once. Sequenced material: CD4+ or CD8+ T cells sorted from blood, taken in a trial of the OX40 agonist ivuxolimab. The source is an adult with an advanced solid tumor such as melanoma, head and neck, liver or kidney cancer. CDR3s leave out the opening cysteine and the closing phenylalanine or tryptophan. Clone size is not always given. Where it is, it says once, few, many or a class for expanded clones.

j_call v_call clone_size cdr3_aa
TRBJ1-1 TRBV7-9 - ASILLAGAGTEAF
TRBJ1-1 TRBV6-4 - ASRRQGADTEAF
TRBJ1-2 TRBV11-2 - ASSLDRERIEGYT
TRBJ2-5 TRBV27 - ASSLSTGGETQY
TRBJ1-5 TRBV5-6 - ASSLYAGGNQPQH
TRBJ2-7 TRBV11-2 - ASSQPEHIGPISYEQY
TRBJ2-3 TRBV4-3 - ASSQRDRGAHTQY
TRBJ2-7 TRBV28 - ASPNLREIHVAEQNAVEQY
TRBJ2-1 TRBV11-2 - ASSSGVNEQF
TRBJ2-2 TRBV27 - ARRGGRALTGELF
TRBJ2-3 TRBV15 - ATSRDWDSASTDTQY
TRBJ1-4 TRBV5-1 - ASSWTGGDEKLF
TRBJ2-3 TRBV7-9 - ASSSWGGELTDTQY
TRBJ2-5 TRBV11-1 once ASNPAKGGRETQY
TRBJ2-3 TRBV10-2 once ASSEYRPGTDTQY
TRBJ2-5 TRBV4-1 - ASSRPTSGGQETQY
TRBJ1-4 TRBV6-5 - ASSYSSSNEKLF
TRBJ2-5 TRBV6-1 - ASSELFQETQY
TRBJ2-1 TRBV11-3 - ASSASGGSYNEQF
TRBJ2-5 TRBV5-1 - ASSLEIAGQETQY
TRBJ2-3 TRBV5-1 medium-sized ASSLYSGGQGKGTQY
TRBJ1-5 TRBV1 - TSRYKGQWPQH
TRBJ2-7 TRBV9 - ASSVQGAYEQY
TRBJ2-7 TRBV7-9 once ASSATDDSDSYEQY
TRBJ2-7 TRBV18 - ASSPGGSSSYEQY
TRBJ2-7 TRBV10-3 - AISEQYEQY
TRBJ1-2 TRBV19 - ASRESGTDRYGYT
TRBJ2-7 TRBV7-2 - ASSNGLGEQY
TRBJ2-3 TRBV7-2 - ASSLGGQASGS
TRBJ1-5 TRBV7-8 - ASSRRGMGNQPQH
TRBJ2-1 TRBV18 - ASSPNVGLAGDNEQF
TRBJ2-2 TRBV6-5 - ASRASSANTGELF
TRBJ1-2 TRBV6-1 - ASSDTGSFPNYGYT
TRBJ2-7 TRBV28 - ASSSRTYEQY
TRBJ2-7 TRBV2 - ASSENVGFSGLAGADEQY
TRBJ2-6 TRBV21-1 once ASSYRGAVNGANVLT
TRBJ2-5 TRBV9 - ASSVGSTGTGGETQY
TRBJ2-5 TRBV7-2 - ASSLSIVMSGTQY
TRBJ2-2 TRBV7-2 - VSSKQWTGELF
TRBJ2-7 TRBV15 - ATSREDWRSEY
TRBJ2-5 TRBV2 - ASSELAGGAKTQY
TRBJ2-1 TRBV7-9 - ASSFTPLAGVGNEQF
TRBJ2-1 TRBV2 - ASSGGTAGYNEQF
TRBJ2-7 TRBV6-1 - ASSERDRSGEQY
TRBJ2-7 TRBV19 - ASSPGQAPMDHFRY
TRBJ1-1 TRBV10-3 - AISTGGLWNTEAF
TRBJ2-7 TRBV12-2 - ASRLGGRAYEQY
TRBJ2-3 TRBV18 - ASSSMPGQVTDTQY
TRBJ2-7 TRBV2 - ASSRTSGRTEQY
TRBJ1-1 TRBV5-1 - ASSLGGTSNTEAF